Each of the 22 T cell receptor beta chains below was sequenced from the same sample in a study. TCRdb fed the RT-PCR reads into MiXCR, producing one record per CDR3 protein. There are 550,000 to 750,000 distinct CDR3 sequences in the sample; over 12% occur only once, and 3.6% lies in the top ten. Sequencing used memory CD4+ T cells from blood. The receptors come from a female donor in good health, serving as a healthy control.

This clonotype was seen repeatedly, ten times or more. The J gene is TRBJ2-1, the V gene TRBV7-9; a weak D match, TRBD1 (6 bases). The V gene's germline CDR1 is SEHNR and CDR2 FQNEAQ (reference sequence). The V end was cut by 5 bases, the J end by 2 bases, with 22 bases between. The CDR3 has 18 residues. The DNA of the CDR3 is TGTGCCAGCAGCGACTGGGGCAGGGGAAACTTCCCCTACAATGAGCAGTTCTTC. As protein: CASSDWGRGNFPYNEQFF.

This sequence joins TRBV7-9 and TRBJ2-7; D gene uncertain. Trimming removed 5 bases from V and 3 bases from J, with 14 bases in between. The length of the CDR3 is 14 residues. The germline V gene encodes CDR1 SEHNR and CDR2 FQNEAQ (reference sequence). Here the CDR3 DNA reads TGTGCCAGCAGCGGAGTTTCCTCGGACTACGAGCAGTACTTC. It encodes CASSGVSSDYEQYF.

A word on this clonotype: This clone may be a read error of a much larger clone one base away. This chain links TRBV5-6 with TRBJ1-2, with D unclear. CDR1 and CDR2 from the germline V gene are SGHDT and YYEEEE. Trimming removed 7 bases from V and 1 base from J, with 20 bases in between. The CDR3 totals 16 residues. The CDR3 coding sequence is TGTGCCAGCTCCCCTACGCGGTCGGACCGTAACTATGGCTACACCTTC. It codes for CASSPTRSDRNYGYTF.

The chain links TRBV27 to TRBJ1-1; D is possibly TRBD1 (5 bases). This CDR3 is built from 13 residues. V was pared by 4 bases and J by 5 bases, with 11 bases between. CDR1 is MNHEY and CDR2 is SMNVEV in the germline V gene (reference sequence). CDR3 protein: CASSYKGMTEAFF. CDR3 nucleotide sequence: TGTGCCAGCAGTTATAAGGGGATGACTGAAGCTTTCTTT.

This rearrangement joins TRBV7-9 to TRBJ2-2; 7 bases map to TRBD1. The CDR3 is 14 amino acids. V shed 4 bases, J shed 6 bases, and the junction held 5 bases outside the gene matches. CDR1 is SEHNR and CDR2 is FQNEAQ in the germline V gene (reference sequence). The CDR3 coding sequence is TGTGCCAGCAGCTCAACAGGGGTGGCCGGGGAGCTGTTTTTT. It translates to CASSSTGVAGELFF.

The chain joins TRBV7-3 to TRBJ1-1; perhaps TRBD1 as D (6 bases). The CDR3 covers 17 residues. V lost 0 bases, J lost 1 base, and 15 bases lay in between. The germline V gene encodes CDR1 SGHTA and CDR2 FQGTGA. For the CDR3, the DNA is TGTGCCAGCAGCTTAACGGGGGGTGAGACAGGGAACACTGAAGCTTTCTTT. Amino acid sequence: CASSLTGGETGNTEAFF.

This clonotype showed up just a few times. The J gene is TRBJ1-5, the V gene TRBV28; 7 bases agree with TRBD1. The CDR3 loop spans 14 amino acids. Germline CDR1 reads MDHEN; CDR2 reads SYDVKM. The trim removed 7 bases at V and 1 base at J, leaving 4 bases unmatched. The CDR3 region has the DNA TGTGCCAGCAACTTACAGGGGAGCAATCAGCCCCAGCATTTT. Translated, it gives CASNLQGSNQPQHF.

The V call is TRBV6-6, the J call TRBJ2-1, with D possibly being TRBD1 (5 bases). V was clipped by 7 bases and J by 3 bases, with 16 bases between them. Per germline, CDR1 MNHNY and CDR2 SVGAGI (reference sequence). This CDR3 region has 15 residues. As DNA, the CDR3 is TGTGCCAGCACCGCAGGCCAGGGCGTCTACAATGAGCAGTTCTTC. As protein: CASTAGQGVYNEQFF.

This clonotype was counted ten times or more. The chain combines TRBV10-3 with TRBJ1-2; no definite D call. V lost 2 bases and J 4 bases, leaving 11 bases between the germline ends. The CDR3 consists of 14 residues. Germline V gene sequence: CDR1 ENHRY, CDR2 SYGVKD. The CDR3 loop is CAISENVGFYGYTF. The CDR3 DNA is TGTGCCATCAGTGAGAACGTGGGCTTCTATGGCTACACCTTC.

This clonotype has at least ten counts. This rearrangement joins TRBV5-5 to TRBJ2-1; 8 bases line up with TRBD1. Germline CDR1 reads SGHKS; CDR2 reads YYEKEE (reference sequence). The CDR3 has 14 residues. V shed 4 bases, J shed 8 bases, and the junction held 8 bases outside the gene matches. This CDR3 is CASSPGQGRHEQFF. The CDR3 nucleotides read TGTGCCAGCAGCCCAGGACAGGGACGGCATGAGCAGTTCTTC.

The J gene is TRBJ2-4, the V gene TRBV12-3 or TRBV12-4; D uncertain. This CDR3 has 17 amino acids. V was trimmed by 4 bases and J by 2 bases, leaving 18 bases between them. The CDR3 DNA sequence: TGTGCCAGCAGTTCCACCCAGACCTGGGAAACCAAAAACATTCAGTACTTC. Its translation is CASSSTQTWETKNIQYF.

The table lists this clonotype with a few counts. This chain connects TRBV18 to TRBJ2-7; either TRBD1 or TRBD2 may supply D (5 bases each). CDR1 KGHSH and CDR2 LQKENI come from the germline V gene. The length of the CDR3 is 15 residues. Trimming left V 6 bases short and J 1 base short, with 16 bases between. The CDR3 region has the DNA TGTGCCAGCTCCCTATACCGGGACCGTTCCTACGAGCAGTACTTC. It translates to CASSLYRDRSYEQYF.

This clonotype was counted at least ten times. J is TRBJ2-7 and V is TRBV29-1; the D gene could be TRBD1 or TRBD2 (5 bases each). V lost 0 bases and J 7 bases, leaving 19 bases between the germline ends. The CDR3 is 15 residues long. The germline gives CDR1 SQVTM, CDR2 ANQGSEA. This CDR3 is CSVEDRSGRGWEQYF. CDR3 nucleotide sequence: TGCAGCGTTGAAGATCGATCGGGACGGGGTTGGGAGCAGTACTTC.

This clonotype was observed many times. This chain connects TRBV20-1 to TRBJ2-1; D is possibly TRBD2 (5 bases). The CDR3 spans 14 residues. In germline, CDR1 is DFQATT, CDR2 SNEGSKA (reference sequence). Trimming removed 6 bases from V and 2 bases from J, with 14 bases in between. DNA for the CDR3: TGCAGTGCGCTCCGGGCCGGGGCCTACAATGAGCAGTTCTTC. Protein product: CSALRAGAYNEQFF.

This clonotype came up a few times. V gene TRBV9 combines with J gene TRBJ2-1; a possible D gene is TRBD2 (5 bases). Trimming stripped 7 bases from V and 0 bases from J, with 14 bases between. The CDR3 totals 15 residues. Germline CDR1 SGDLS, CDR2 YYNGEE. In nucleotides, the CDR3 is TGTGCCAGCTCGGTTAGCGTGAGCTCCTACAATGAGCAGTTCTTC. Encoded protein: CASSVSVSSYNEQFF.

The sample holds a few counts of this clonotype. The genes are TRBV5-1 and TRBJ1-1; D gene unclear. Trimming stripped 4 bases from V and 1 base from J, with 8 bases between. Germline CDR1 and CDR2: SGHRS and YFSETQ. The CDR3 consists of 13 residues. The CDR3 DNA reads as TGCGCCAGCAGCAACCCAGAGAACACTGAAGCTTTCTTT. It translates to CASSNPENTEAFF.

This clonotype occurred a few times. The chain joins TRBV18 to TRBJ2-7; 8 bases map to TRBD1. The CDR3 consists of 14 residues. Per germline, CDR1 KGHSH and CDR2 LQKENI. V was pared by 3 bases and J by 6 bases, with 7 bases of the junction left unmatched. For the CDR3, the DNA is TGTGCCAGCTCACCTACGGACAGGGACTCCGAGCAGTACTTC. The encoded protein is CASSPTDRDSEQYF.

This clonotype has ten or more counts. The rearrangement joins TRBV4-3 to TRBJ2-7; 12 nucleotides agree with TRBD2. CDR1 and CDR2 from the germline V gene are LGHNA and YSLEER. This CDR3 region has 17 residues. The V gene end was trimmed by 4 bases and the J gene end by 0 bases; junction bases not matched to a gene: 7. This CDR3 is CASSPDWTSGDSYEQYF. The CDR3 DNA reads TGCGCCAGCAGCCCTGATTGGACTAGCGGGGACTCCTACGAGCAGTACTTC.

The chain is built from TRBV6-6 and TRBJ2-3, with 10 positions matching TRBD2. The ends lost 6 bases at V and 3 bases at J; junction bases unmatched: 9. This CDR3 region has 16 residues. Germline V CDR1 and CDR2: MNHNY, SVGAGI (reference sequence). CDR3: CASSSTLAGATDTQYF. The CDR3 DNA reads TGTGCCAGCAGCTCCACTCTAGCGGGAGCAACAGATACGCAGTATTTT.

There are a few counts of this clonotype. The genes are TRBV18 and TRBJ1-1; 7 bases are a match to TRBD1. The CDR3 has 13 residues. The trim removed 5 bases at V and 6 bases at J, leaving 6 bases unmatched. CDR1 is KGHSH, CDR2 LQKENI, per germline. The CDR3 spells CASSIEQGSEAFF. CDR3 DNA: TGTGCCAGCTCAATCGAACAGGGGTCTGAAGCTTTCTTT.

This clonotype was found a few times. The chain joins TRBV5-1 to TRBJ1-2; D may be TRBD1 (5 bases). The germline V and J ends were trimmed by 3 bases and 2 bases, with 17 bases remaining between them. CDR3 length: 16 residues. The germline V gene encodes CDR1 SGHRS and CDR2 YFSETQ. The CDR3 reads CASSSQGPPGNYGYTF. In DNA form, the CDR3 reads TGCGCCAGCAGCTCCCAGGGCCCACCGGGGAACTATGGCTACACCTTC.

This clonotype was seen ten or more times. V is TRBV29-1 and J is TRBJ2-1, with a possible D match to TRBD2 (6 bases). The CDR3 length is 13 residues. Germline V gives CDR1 SQVTM, CDR2 ANQGSEA. Between the trimmed V and J ends, which lost 7 bases and 7 bases, there was a span of 17 bases. In DNA form, the CDR3 reads TGCAGCGCCCAGGGACTCCCGTGGAATGAGCAGTTCTTC. Translated: CSAQGLPWNEQFF.